These 9 T cell receptor beta chains share one sample of origin, sequenced in a study of shared clonotypes between healthy human individuals. Cells designated naive CD8 were CD45RO-negative and were positively selected for CCR7, with terminally differentiated effector memory CD45RA+ cells excluded. Method: immunoSEQ multiplex PCR; TCRdb's copy keeps in-frame clones and lacks some. The table includes about 600,000 clones, less than 97% detected once. Specimen: naive CD8+ T cells sorted from blood. The receptor source for this set is a woman aged 25-40 years in good health.

The CDR3 nucleotides are TGTGCCATCAGCACGGGACAGACCTTGAACACTGAAGCTTTCTTT. This encodes CAISTGQTLNTEAFF. The genes are TRBV10-3 and TRBJ1-1; 7 bases are a match to TRBD1. Germline lookup yields CDR1 ENHRY and CDR2 SYGVKD. The ends lost 6 bases at V and 0 bases at J; junction bases unmatched: 7. The CDR3 has 15 amino acids.

V usage is TRBV19 and J usage is TRBJ2-1, with D possibly matching TRBD2 (6 bases). V shed 4 bases and J shed 5 bases, with 18 bases lying between them. This CDR3 comprises 16 residues. Germline V gene sequence: CDR1 LNHDA, CDR2 SQIVND (reference sequence). The CDR3: CASSTLGASVDNEQFF. CDR3 DNA: TGTGCCAGTAGTACTCTGGGCGCTAGCGTCGACAATGAGCAGTTCTTC.

The gene calls are TRBV6-5 and TRBJ2-7; maybe TRBD1 (5 bases). Germline CDR1 is MNHEY and CDR2 is SVGAGI. This CDR3 spans 12 amino acids. Trimming took off 8 bases at V and 0 bases at J, with 8 bases between the two ends. The CDR3 DNA is TGTGCCAGCCAGGGTAGCTCCTACGAGCAGTACTTC. Residues: CASQGSSYEQYF.

Worth noting for this clone: The sample holds other DNA sequences that translate to the same CDR3. This CDR3 reads CAWSDSSYEQYF. In DNA, the CDR3 is TGTGCCTGGAGTGACAGCTCCTACGAGCAGTACTTC. This chain uses TRBV30 with TRBJ2-7; D is unclear. V was cut by 1 base and J by 0 bases, with 4 bases left in between. The CDR3 has 12 amino acids. Germline assignment: CDR1 GTSNPN and CDR2 SVGIG (reference sequence).

This clone was detected only once. This chain uses TRBV27 with TRBJ2-2; the match to TRBD1 covers 7 bases. This CDR3 region has 15 residues. J gave up 4 bases and V 6 bases, and 8 bases lay outside the gene matches. Germline CDR1 is MNHEY and CDR2 is SMNVEV (reference sequence). The CDR3 coding sequence is TGTGCCAGCAGCCGCTCGGGACAGTTCACCGGGGAGCTGTTTTTT. It specifies CASSRSGQFTGELFF.

This sequence joins TRBV6-6 and TRBJ2-1; 10 bases fit TRBD2. CDR1 is MNHNY and CDR2 is SVGAGI in the germline V gene (reference sequence). With V trimmed by 5 bases and J by 1 base, 5 bases remained unmatched. This CDR3 has 16 amino acids. The CDR3 nucleotides read TGTGCCAGCAGTACCCCTAGCGGGAGATCCTACAATGAGCAGTTCTTC. As protein: CASSTPSGRSYNEQFF.

CDR3 residues: CASSVDGTSANEQFF. The CDR3 nucleotides are TGTGCCAGCAGCGTAGACGGGACTAGTGCCAATGAGCAGTTCTTC. The chain employs TRBV9 and TRBJ2-1; TRBD2 matches 8 bases. Germline V CDR1 and CDR2: SGDLS, YYNGEE. The CDR3 length is 15 residues. The ends lost 0 bases at V and 6 bases at J; junction bases unmatched: 5.

This clone has a single count. This sequence joins TRBV5-8 and TRBJ2-7; D not resolved. This CDR3 region has 12 residues. Germline V CDR1 and CDR2: SGHTS, YDEGEE. V gave up 1 base and J gave up 9 bases, with 11 bases separating them. CDR3 DNA: TGTGCCAGCAGCTTGTCTCCAACAGCGCAGTACTTC. Protein sequence: CASSLSPTAQYF.

The gene calls are TRBV27 and TRBJ2-5; 9 bases agree with TRBD1. Gene TRBJ2-7 matches the end of the DNA better, so the J call may be wrong. Per germline, CDR1 MNHEY and CDR2 SMNVEV (reference sequence). This CDR3 is built from 14 residues. CDR3 loop: CASSLWGQGGEQYF. The CDR3 DNA is TGTGCCAGCAGTTTGTGGGGACAGGGAGGCGAGCAGTACTTC.